Each of the 12 T cell receptor beta chains below was sequenced from the same sample in a study of identifying expanded T cells in peripheral blood. Data came from immunoSEQ multiplex PCR; TCRdb stores just in-frame clones and leaves some out. This sample yields 70,000 to 95,000 clones, of which around nine tenths are seen a single time; around 4% belongs to the top ten. Sequencing was done on a sample of blood. Receptor source: a person aged 18 to 75 in good health.

The V call is TRBV6-5, the J call TRBJ1-2, with D tentatively TRBD1 (6 bases). CDR1 MNHEY and CDR2 SVGAGI come from the germline V gene. The CDR3 runs 13 residues. In nucleotides, the CDR3 is TGTCTGACTCAAATGGACAGCGGGTATGGCTACACCTTC. Translation gives CLTQMDSGYGYTF.

This chain joins TRBV2 and TRBJ1-5; D ambiguous. Germline V gene lookup returns CDR1 SNHLY and CDR2 FYNNEI. Trimming removed 0 bases at V and 2 bases at J, with 5 bases between. This CDR3 comprises 14 residues. The CDR3 DNA sequence: TGTGCCAGCAGTGAAGCCTCCCGCAATCAGCCCCAGCATTTT. This gives the protein CASSEASRNQPQHF.

The rearrangement links TRBV5-4 to TRBJ2-5; perhaps D is TRBD1 or TRBD2 (5 bases each). V lost 0 bases, J lost 1 base, and 13 bases lay in between. The CDR3 length is 16 residues. Germline CDR1 is SGHNT and CDR2 is YYREEE (reference sequence). The CDR3 coding sequence is TGTGCCAGCAGCTTGGGACGGGGCCCCGGCCAAGAGACCCAGTACTTC. Residues: CASSLGRGPGQETQYF.

V and J are TRBV4-3 and TRBJ2-2; 8 bases map to TRBD2. The CDR3 length is 16 residues. Trimming removed 3 bases from V and 7 bases from J; junction bases left unmatched: 10. Germline CDR1 is LGHNA and CDR2 is YSLEER. This CDR3 is CASSHSGTRERGELFF. In nucleotides, the CDR3 is TGCGCCAGCAGCCATTCCGGGACTAGGGAGCGCGGGGAGCTGTTTTTT.

The chain is built from TRBV29-1 and TRBJ2-4; perhaps TRBD2 as D (5 bases). This CDR3 spans 15 amino acids. V lost 7 bases to trimming and J lost 3 bases, with 19 bases between them. Germline values: CDR1 SQVTM, CDR2 ANQGSEA. This CDR3 is CSATPPGKDKNIQYF. Here the CDR3 DNA reads TGCAGCGCCACACCACCCGGGAAAGACAAAAACATTCAGTACTTC.

V and J are TRBV11-2 and TRBJ2-2; D gene uncertain. The CDR3 loop spans 14 amino acids. Trimming took off 3 bases at V and 5 bases at J, with 10 bases between the two ends. Germline-derived CDR1 and CDR2 are SGHAT and FQNNGV. CDR3 residues: CASSLGVVTGELFF. The CDR3 DNA sequence: TGTGCCAGCAGCTTGGGTGTTGTTACCGGGGAGCTGTTTTTT.

The chain links TRBV7-3 to TRBJ2-2; the match to TRBD1 covers 7 bases. The CDR3 contains 12 residues. In germline, CDR1 is SGHTA, CDR2 FQGTGA. The junction had 4 bases not matched to a gene; V was cut back by 6 bases and J by 9 bases. The CDR3 DNA follows: TGTGCCAGCAGTTACAGGGGCCGGGAGCTGTTTTTT. It is translated as CASSYRGRELFF.

The rearrangement uses TRBV6-1 and TRBJ1-5; 7 bases map to TRBD1. Germline V gene data show CDR1 as MNHNS and CDR2 as SASEGT. The CDR3 covers 16 residues. V shed 1 base and J 2 bases; nucleotides not matched to a gene: 5. The chain's CDR3 is CASSEGEGAGNQPQHF. CDR3 sequence (DNA): TGTGCCAGCAGTGAAGGGGAGGGGGCCGGCAATCAGCCCCAGCATTTT.

The chain uses TRBV2 and TRBJ2-2; 12 nucleotides line up with TRBD2. The CDR3 sequence is 15 residues long. CDR1 SNHLY and CDR2 FYNNEI come from the germline V gene. Trimming cost V 2 bases and J 5 bases; bases outside gene matches: 0. CDR3 sequence reads: CASSELAGGTGELFF. The CDR3 DNA follows: TGTGCCAGCAGTGAACTAGCGGGAGGGACCGGGGAGCTGTTTTTT.

V gene TRBV7-6 combines with J gene TRBJ2-7; D may be TRBD1 (6 bases). V lost 1 base and J lost 2, with 21 bases in between. Germline CDR1 SGHVS, CDR2 FNYEAQ. The CDR3 length is 18 residues. CDR3 loop: CASSLEGEGSAQTYEQYF. The DNA for the CDR3 is TGTGCCAGCAGCTTAGAGGGGGAAGGAAGCGCCCAAACCTACGAGCAGTACTTC.

This clone came up a few times. Its ends do not fully match the called genes, so a read error is possible. This rearrangement joins TRBV10-3 to TRBJ2-2; TRBD2 matches 11 bases. Germline CDR1 is ENHRY and CDR2 is SYGVKD. This CDR3 region has 16 residues. The CDR3 loop reads CASSPTSGGRTGELFF. The CDR3 nucleotides are TGTGCCAGCAGTCCTACTAGCGGGGGTCGGACCGGGGAGCTGTTTTTT.

The rearrangement joins TRBV28 to TRBJ1-3, with D uncertain. V was cut by 5 bases and J by 4 bases, with 6 bases left in between. CDR1 MDHEN and CDR2 SYDVKM come from the germline V gene. This CDR3 region has 12 residues. The CDR3 here is CASSRAGNTIYF. Here the CDR3 DNA reads TGTGCCAGCAGTCGGGCCGGAAACACCATATATTTT.